This record covers a single T cell receptor (beta chain). It lacks a known antigen. Nothing much larger sits one base from this clone, and base qualities are not available. CDR1 is given as LNHNV and CDR2 as YYDKDF, both from the germline V gene (reference sequence). Reading from cysteine to phenylalanine, the CDR3 counts 16 amino acids. The DNA shown is the 48-base CDR3, in frame from base 1. V and J are truncated by 0 bases and 0 bases respectively, leaving an intervening sequence of 9 bases. The library was prepared using the immunoSEQ multiplex PCR assay. Alongside multiparametric flow cytometry, deep sequencing of rearranged TCR beta loci was used to profile the T cell repertoires. Held by TCRdb, this immuneACCESS table contains in-frame sequences only and omits some clones. Under half of the omission traces to an unresolved V gene where checked; the cause of the rest is unknown. Within this sample are about 29,000 clones, with 80% to 90% of them counted one time only. Together, the top ten hold around 50% of the sample.

The sample originates from a study of lymphopenia after photon versus proton radiotherapy (dated 2019 in TCRdb). Broadly, across the study: The study compared the immunological effects of photon versus proton radiation therapy in patients with gastrointestinal tumors who developed high-grade lymphopenia. The cohort included around 22 patients with gastrointestinal tumors who developed lymphopenia after receiving either photon or proton therapy. The goal of the study was to characterize the differences between the two radiation modalities in how they affect the immune system.

The investigation overall reported the following: During treatment, patients who received photon therapy lost naive T cells and TCR diversity and gained effector/memory populations, whereas patients who received proton therapy remained relatively stable. Across the cohort, among patients who died, a greater drop in TCR diversity after the nadir was inversely correlated with overall survival time. The authors looked at the survival association only in patients who died, and they framed better survival with proton therapy as a possibility rather than a demonstrated result. Once the lymphocyte count had reached its nadir, the repertoires of photon-treated patients showed oligoclonal expansion, particularly of CD8+ Temra cells, and this expansion drove the decline in diversity.

The sample here was peripheral blood, taken from a patient treated with proton-based radiotherapy. The clonotype originates from a woman aged 60-75 years with cholangiocarcinoma. Some clones in this sample may be carry-over from other donors' samples. The rearrangement combines TRBV15 with TRBJ2-1, with the D gene not confidently named. At the DNA level, the sequence is TGTGCCACCAGCAGAGAGACGGGTAGCTCCTACAATGAGCAGTTCTTC. Its translation reads: CATSRETGSSYNEQFF.